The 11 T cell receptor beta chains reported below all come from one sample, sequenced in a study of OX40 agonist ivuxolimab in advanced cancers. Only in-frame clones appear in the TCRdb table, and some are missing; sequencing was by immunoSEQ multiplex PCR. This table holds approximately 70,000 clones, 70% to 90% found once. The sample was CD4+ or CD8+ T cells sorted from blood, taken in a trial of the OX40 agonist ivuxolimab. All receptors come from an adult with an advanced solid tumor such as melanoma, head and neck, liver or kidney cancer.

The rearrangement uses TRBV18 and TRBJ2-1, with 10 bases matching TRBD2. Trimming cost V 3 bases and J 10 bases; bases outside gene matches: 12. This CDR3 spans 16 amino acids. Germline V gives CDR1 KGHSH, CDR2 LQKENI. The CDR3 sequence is CASSPGGGRTSGEQFF. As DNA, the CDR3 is TGTGCCAGCTCACCGGGGGGAGGCCGGACTAGCGGAGAGCAGTTCTTC.

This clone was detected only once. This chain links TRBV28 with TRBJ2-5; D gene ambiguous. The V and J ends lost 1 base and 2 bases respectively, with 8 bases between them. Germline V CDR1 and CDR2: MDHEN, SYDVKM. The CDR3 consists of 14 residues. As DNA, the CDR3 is TGTGCCAGCAGTTTATCGTACGGACAAGAGACCCAGTACTTC. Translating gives CASSLSYGQETQYF. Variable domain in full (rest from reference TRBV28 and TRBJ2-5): DVKVTQSSRYLVKRTGEKVFLECVQDMDHENMFWYRQDPGLGLRLIYFSYDVKMKEKGDIPEGYSVSREKKERFSLILESASTNQTSMYLCASSLSYGQETQYFGPGTRLLVL.

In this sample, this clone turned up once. CDR3: CASSPGPFDFGYTF. The CDR3, as DNA: TGTGCCAGCTCACCTGGGCCCTTTGATTTTGGCTACACCTTC. This chain connects TRBV18 to TRBJ1-2, with unresolved D. Germline V gives CDR1 KGHSH, CDR2 LQKENI. The CDR3 contains 14 residues. V was cut by 3 bases and J by 7 bases, with 15 bases left in between. The variable domain in full, completed from reference TRBV18 and TRBJ1-2, reads NAGVMQNPRHLVRRRGQEARLRCSPMKGHSHVYWYRQLPEEGLKFMVYLQKENIIDESGMPKERFSAEFPKEGPSILRIQQVVRGDSAAYFCASSPGPFDFGYTFGSGTRLTVV.

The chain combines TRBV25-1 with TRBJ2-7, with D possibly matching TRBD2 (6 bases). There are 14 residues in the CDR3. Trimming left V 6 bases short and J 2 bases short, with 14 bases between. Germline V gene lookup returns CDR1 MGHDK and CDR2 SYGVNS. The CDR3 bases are TGTGCCAGCAGGCAGCGGGTAGACCCCTACGAGCAGTACTTC. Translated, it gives CASRQRVDPYEQYF.

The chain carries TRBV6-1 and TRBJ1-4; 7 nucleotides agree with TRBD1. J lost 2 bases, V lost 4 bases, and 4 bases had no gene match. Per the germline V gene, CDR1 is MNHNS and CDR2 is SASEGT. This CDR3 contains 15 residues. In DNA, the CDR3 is TGTGCCAGCAGTGTACAGGGGCTTACTAATGAAAAACTGTTTTTT. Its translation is CASSVQGLTNEKLFF.

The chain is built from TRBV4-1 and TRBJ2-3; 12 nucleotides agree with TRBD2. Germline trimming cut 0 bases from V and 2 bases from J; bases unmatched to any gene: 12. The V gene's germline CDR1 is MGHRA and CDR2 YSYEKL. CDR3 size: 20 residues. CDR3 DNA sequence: TGCGCCAGCAGCCAAGATCGTCTAGCGGGAGGGTCCAGGTTCACAGATACGCAGTATTTT. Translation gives CASSQDRLAGGSRFTDTQYF.

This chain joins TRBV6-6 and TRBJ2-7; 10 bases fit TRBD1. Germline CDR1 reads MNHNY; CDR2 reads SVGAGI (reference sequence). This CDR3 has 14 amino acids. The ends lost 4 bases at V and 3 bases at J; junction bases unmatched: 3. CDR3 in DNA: TGTGCCAGCAGTTCCCGGGACAGGGGCTACGAGCAGTACTTC. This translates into CASSSRDRGYEQYF.

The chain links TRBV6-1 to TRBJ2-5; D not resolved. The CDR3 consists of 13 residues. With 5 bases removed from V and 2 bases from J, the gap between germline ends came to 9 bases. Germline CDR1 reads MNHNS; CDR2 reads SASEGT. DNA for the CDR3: TGTGCCAGCAGTCCCCTAGGGCAAGAGACCCAGTACTTC. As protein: CASSPLGQETQYF.

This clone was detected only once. The CDR3 DNA reads as TGTGCCAGCAGAGGACAGGGGGCGGGAAATGAGCAGTTCTTC. Residues: CASRGQGAGNEQFF. This chain joins TRBV7-9 and TRBJ2-1; the match to TRBD1 covers 11 bases. The length of the CDR3 is 14 residues. Germline assignment: CDR1 SEHNR and CDR2 FQNEAQ (reference sequence). J gave up 7 bases and V 6 bases, and 5 bases lay outside the gene matches. Variable domain in full (rest from reference TRBV7-9 and TRBJ2-1): DTGVSQNPRHKITKRGQNVTFRCDPISEHNRLYWYRQTLGQGPEFLTYFQNEAQLEKSRLLSDRFSAERPKGSFSTLEIQRTEQGDSAMYLCASRGQGAGNEQFFGPGTRLTVL.

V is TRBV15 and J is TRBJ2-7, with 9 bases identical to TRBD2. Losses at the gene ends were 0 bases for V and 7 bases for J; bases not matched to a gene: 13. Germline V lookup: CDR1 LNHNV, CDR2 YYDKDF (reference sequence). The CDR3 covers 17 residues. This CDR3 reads CATSRDRVASGAGEQYF. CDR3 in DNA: TGTGCCACCAGCAGAGATAGAGTGGCTAGCGGGGCGGGGGAGCAGTACTTC.

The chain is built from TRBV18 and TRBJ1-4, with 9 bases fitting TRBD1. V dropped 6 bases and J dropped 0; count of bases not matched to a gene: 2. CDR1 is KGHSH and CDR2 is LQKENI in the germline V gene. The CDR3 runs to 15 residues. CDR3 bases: TGTGCCAGCTCCCGGGACAGGGCAACTAATGAAAAACTGTTTTTT. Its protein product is CASSRDRATNEKLFF.